This T cell receptor beta chain was documented in a study of blood T cell repertoires in COVID-19. Methods used by the authors: It was from reference gene primer amplification that nucleated cell counts were estimated. Sequencing was performed with immunoSEQ multiplex PCR; in TCRdb, only in-frame clones are kept and a portion is missing. V and J calls and clone size are those listed in that table; D and trimming were worked out from the DNA. Of approximately 180,000 clones listed, 76% are singletons. Germline CDR1 ENHRY, CDR2 SYGVKD. The V end was cut by 3 bases, the J end by 2 bases, with 19 bases between. This CDR3 has 17 amino acids. Researchers sorted participants into cohorts using their self-reported clinical history. Only one count was recorded for this clone.

The sequencing sample was made of PBMCs or T cells enriched from blood (not recorded which). This receptor was identified in a woman aged 45-65 years with acute COVID-19. The J gene is TRBJ1-1, the V gene TRBV10-3; no definite D call. CDR3 sequence reads: CAISEVHAGSANTEAFF. Written as DNA, the CDR3 is TGTGCCATCAGTGAAGTCCACGCGGGGAGTGCCAACACTGAAGCTTTCTTT.